Listed here are 11 T cell receptor beta chains from one sample, sequenced in a study of blood T cell repertoires in COVID-19. Method: immunoSEQ multiplex PCR; TCRdb's copy keeps in-frame clones and lacks some. The sample yields 35,000 to 50,000 clones, 84% seen once. The specimen sequenced was peripheral blood. The receptors stem from a man in his fifties with active or convalescent COVID-19.

The chain recombines TRBV18 with TRBJ2-1; 16 bases agree with TRBD2. The CDR3 sequence is 17 residues long. CDR1 and CDR2 (germline): KGHSH, LQKENI. V dropped 6 bases and J dropped 5; count of bases not matched to a gene: 7. The CDR3 DNA sequence: TGTGCCAGCTCTCGCGGGACTAGCGGGGGGGCCGACAATGAGCAGTTCTTC. Residues: CASSRGTSGGADNEQFF.

This chain joins TRBV19 and TRBJ2-1, with TRBD1 matching 9 bases. The CDR3 has 14 residues. The germline V gene encodes CDR1 LNHDA and CDR2 SQIVND (reference sequence). The J segment lost 6 bases and the V segment lost 6 bases, leaving 6 bases of the junction unmatched. For the CDR3, the DNA is TGTGCCAGTAGATTGGGACAGGGACGCAATGAGCAGTTCTTC. Translation: CASRLGQGRNEQFF.

The chain carries TRBV29-1 and TRBJ1-1; D gene uncertain. With 6 bases removed from V and 3 bases from J, the gap between germline ends came to 8 bases. Germline CDR1 reads SQVTM; CDR2 reads ANQGSEA. This CDR3 has 11 amino acids. The CDR3 DNA follows: TGCAGCGTCGGGGTGTACACTGAAGCTTTCTTT. This codes for CSVGVYTEAFF.

The chain links TRBV29-1 to TRBJ1-2, with 8 bases that match TRBD1. Germline V gene lookup returns CDR1 SQVTM and CDR2 ANQGSEA. With 8 bases clipped from V and 8 bases from J, the junction kept 10 bases outside the gene matches. CDR3 length: 12 residues. This CDR3 is CSSGGQGDGYTF. In DNA form, the CDR3 reads TGCAGCTCGGGAGGACAGGGTGACGGCTACACCTTC.

The chain recombines TRBV19 with TRBJ2-5, with 9 bases fitting TRBD1. This CDR3 is built from 14 residues. Germline CDR1 and CDR2: LNHDA and SQIVND (reference sequence). Trimming cost V 3 bases and J 4 bases; bases outside gene matches: 3. The CDR3 DNA follows: TGTGCCAGTAGTATCCCGGACAGGGGAGAGACCCAGTACTTC. It translates to CASSIPDRGETQYF.

This clone was detected only once. The rearrangement links TRBV9 to TRBJ1-2, with D uncertain. Germline loops: CDR1 SGDLS, CDR2 YYNGEE. This CDR3 region has 14 residues. V lost 2 bases and J lost 1, with 9 bases in between. The CDR3 here is CASSVSDNNYGYTF. CDR3 coding DNA: TGTGCCAGCAGCGTTTCCGACAATAACTATGGCTACACCTTC.

The CDR3 here is CASSIGRSEAFF. The CDR3, as DNA: TGTGCCAGTAGTATCGGGAGGTCTGAAGCTTTCTTT. The chain uses TRBV19 and TRBJ1-1; no clear D gene. This CDR3 region has 12 residues. Germline V CDR1 and CDR2: LNHDA, SQIVND (reference sequence). V lost 3 bases to trimming and J lost 6 bases, with 8 bases between them.

CDR3 coding DNA: TGTGCCAGCAGTAATACGGACAGGGGGCGAGAAAAACTGTTTTTT. This translates into CASSNTDRGREKLFF. The chain has TRBV6-5 and TRBJ1-4; 11 bases map to TRBD1. The junction had 7 bases not matched to a gene; V was cut back by 5 bases and J by 8 bases. The V gene's germline CDR1 is MNHEY and CDR2 SVGAGI. This CDR3 region has 15 residues.

The chain links TRBV30 to TRBJ2-6, with 7 bases aligning to TRBD1. This CDR3 has 18 residues. Germline assignment: CDR1 GTSNPN and CDR2 SVGIG (reference sequence). With 1 base clipped from V and 1 base from J, the junction kept 10 bases outside the gene matches. Here the CDR3 DNA reads TGTGCCTGGAGTGCCACGGGACAGTCGGGTTCTGGGGCCAACGTCCTGACTTTC. It translates to CAWSATGQSGSGANVLTF.

This chain links TRBV27 with TRBJ2-7; tentative D call: TRBD2 (6 bases). CDR3 length: 15 residues. V lost 5 bases, J lost 5 bases, and 19 bases lay in between. Germline CDR1 is MNHEY and CDR2 is SMNVEV (reference sequence). CDR3 protein: CASSHAPGRRDEQYF. The CDR3 DNA sequence: TGTGCCAGCAGTCATGCCCCAGGGAGGCGGGACGAGCAGTACTTC.

This clone was picked up one time. The rearrangement uses TRBV19 and TRBJ2-3; 11 bases agree with TRBD2. The V gene end was trimmed by 4 bases and the J gene end by 2 bases; junction bases not matched to a gene: 5. The CDR3 length is 16 residues. From germline, CDR1 is LNHDA and CDR2 SQIVND (reference sequence). The CDR3 reads CASSTGLAENTDTQYF. CDR3 DNA: TGTGCCAGTAGTACGGGACTAGCGGAAAACACAGATACGCAGTATTTT.